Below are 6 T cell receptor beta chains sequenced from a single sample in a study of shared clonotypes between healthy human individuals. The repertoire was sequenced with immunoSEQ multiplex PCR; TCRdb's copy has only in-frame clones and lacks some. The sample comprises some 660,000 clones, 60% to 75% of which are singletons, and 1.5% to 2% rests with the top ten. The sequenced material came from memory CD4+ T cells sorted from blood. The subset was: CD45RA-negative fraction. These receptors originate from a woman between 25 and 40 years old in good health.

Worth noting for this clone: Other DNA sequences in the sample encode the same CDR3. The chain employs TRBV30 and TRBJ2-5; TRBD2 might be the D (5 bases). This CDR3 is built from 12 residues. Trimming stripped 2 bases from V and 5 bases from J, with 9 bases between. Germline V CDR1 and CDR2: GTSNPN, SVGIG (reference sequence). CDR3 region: CAWSTGGETQYF. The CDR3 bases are TGTGCCTGGAGTACTGGCGGGGAGACCCAGTACTTC.

CDR3 in amino acids: CAWGTGNYGYTF. DNA of the CDR3: TGTGCCTGGGGCACAGGGAACTATGGCTACACCTTC. The chain links TRBV30 to TRBJ1-2, with TRBD1 as a possible D gene (6 bases). Germline V gene lookup returns CDR1 GTSNPN and CDR2 SVGIG (reference sequence). Trimming stripped 5 bases from V and 2 bases from J, with 9 bases between. The CDR3 has 12 amino acids.

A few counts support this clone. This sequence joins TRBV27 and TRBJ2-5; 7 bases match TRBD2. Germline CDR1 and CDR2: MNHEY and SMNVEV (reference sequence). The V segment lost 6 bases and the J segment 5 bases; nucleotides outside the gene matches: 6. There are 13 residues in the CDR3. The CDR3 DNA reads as TGTGCCAGCAGGGGCGGGAGTTGGGAGACCCAGTACTTC. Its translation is CASRGGSWETQYF.

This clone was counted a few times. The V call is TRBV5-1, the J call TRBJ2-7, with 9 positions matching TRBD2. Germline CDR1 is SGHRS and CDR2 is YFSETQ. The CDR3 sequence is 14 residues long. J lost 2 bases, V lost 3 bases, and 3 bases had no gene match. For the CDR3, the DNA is TGCGCCAGCAGCTGGACTAGCGCAACCTACGAGCAGTACTTC. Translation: CASSWTSATYEQYF.

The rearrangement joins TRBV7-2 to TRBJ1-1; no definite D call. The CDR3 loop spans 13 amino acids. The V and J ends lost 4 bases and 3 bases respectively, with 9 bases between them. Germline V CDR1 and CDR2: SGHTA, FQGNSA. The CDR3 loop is CASSSLQYTEAFF. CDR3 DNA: TGTGCCAGCAGCTCTCTCCAGTACACTGAAGCTTTCTTT.

CDR3 coding DNA: TGTGCCATCAGTCGAACTAGCGGGGGGACCTACGAGCAGTACTTC. The encoded protein is CAISRTSGGTYEQYF. The chain employs TRBV10-3 and TRBJ2-7; 12 nucleotides agree with TRBD2. This CDR3 region has 15 residues. CDR1 ENHRY and CDR2 SYGVKD come from the germline V gene. Losses at the gene ends were 5 bases for V and 2 bases for J; bases not matched to a gene: 4.